This T cell receptor (beta chain) was recorded in a study of blood T cell repertoires in COVID-19. Background on the study: The samples span acute and convalescent COVID-19 from the United States, Italy and Spain.

Data came from immunoSEQ multiplex PCR; TCRdb stores just in-frame clones and leaves some out. This sample has a few hundred thousand clones; under 90% occur once, and the top ten carry less than 4%. V gave up 4 bases and J gave up 10 bases, with 11 bases separating them. CDR3 length: 12 residues. The V gene's germline CDR1 is LGHDT and CDR2 YNNKEL (reference sequence). The receptor was isolated from a woman under 30 with acute or convalescent COVID-19. The sequenced material came from peripheral blood. The gene calls are TRBV3-1 (or the pseudogene TRBV3-2) and TRBJ2-1, with D possibly matching TRBD1 (5 bases). CDR3 in DNA: TGTGCCAGCAGCCGCAGGGATGGAGAGCAGTTCTTC. Its translation: CASSRRDGEQFF.